What follows are 19 T cell receptor beta chains derived from one specimen sequenced in a study of shared clonotypes between healthy human individuals. Generated by immunoSEQ multiplex PCR, the TCRdb table keeps only in-frame clones and is missing some. The sample carries more than 2 million clones, about 94% recorded once. Sequenced: naive CD4+ T cells sorted from blood. The subset denotes: CD45RA+ positively selected. These receptors all come from a man younger than 35 in good health.

This rearrangement joins TRBV19 to TRBJ1-2; D not resolved. V was shortened by 3 bases and J by 4 bases, with 12 bases between the two germline ends. This CDR3 has 14 amino acids. CDR1 and CDR2 from the germline V gene are LNHDA and SQIVND (reference sequence). For the CDR3, the DNA is TGTGCCAGTAGTATCCTAGGTATGCCCTATGGCTACACCTTC. Its protein is CASSILGMPYGYTF.

This chain joins TRBV6-5 and TRBJ1-5; no firm D call. The CDR3 has 13 residues. From germline, CDR1 is MNHEY and CDR2 SVGAGI. Trimming left V 5 bases short and J 3 bases short, with 8 bases between. DNA of the CDR3: TGTGCCAGCAGTACCGAACACAATCAGCCCCAGCATTTT. It yields the protein CASSTEHNQPQHF.

For this clone: The same CDR3 arises from other DNA sequences in this sample as well. The chain has TRBV5-6 and TRBJ1-5; 7 bases agree with TRBD1. The CDR3 has 14 residues. CDR1 and CDR2 (germline): SGHDT, YYEEEE. V lost 0 bases to trimming and J lost 4 bases; unmatched junction nucleotides: 1. CDR3 amino acids: CASSLAQGNQPQHF. In DNA, the CDR3 is TGTGCCAGCAGCTTGGCACAGGGGAATCAGCCCCAGCATTTT.

Points on this clone: The sample contains more than one DNA sequence encoding this CDR3. The rearrangement joins TRBV5-1 to TRBJ2-7, with 9 bases lining up with TRBD1. The V segment lost 5 bases and the J segment 3 bases; nucleotides outside the gene matches: 6. The V gene's germline CDR1 is SGHRS and CDR2 YFSETQ. The length of the CDR3 is 14 residues. DNA for the CDR3: TGCGCCAGCAGTCTGGGACAGGGTGGCTACGAGCAGTACTTC. Translating it yields CASSLGQGGYEQYF.

The chain uses TRBV29-1 and TRBJ1-1, with D possibly matching TRBD1 (5 bases). The CDR3 spans 13 residues. Germline lookup yields CDR1 SQVTM and CDR2 ANQGSEA. The V end lost 2 bases, the J end lost 0 bases, and 7 bases lay between the germline ends. CDR3 residues: CSVEKGLNTEAFF. The CDR3 nucleotides read TGCAGCGTTGAAAAGGGGTTGAACACTGAAGCTTTCTTT.

A note on this clone: Within the sample, other DNA sequences also encode this same CDR3. The V and J genes are TRBV10-3 and TRBJ2-5, with TRBD2 as a possible D gene (5 bases). Germline assignment: CDR1 ENHRY and CDR2 SYGVKD. The V gene lost 3 bases and the J gene lost 3 bases, with 5 bases spanning the gap. CDR3 length: 12 residues. The CDR3 region is CAISDGEETQYF. DNA for the CDR3: TGTGCCATCAGTGACGGGGAAGAGACCCAGTACTTC.

The chain couples TRBV6-6 to TRBJ1-5; D is possibly TRBD1 (5 bases). Per the germline V gene, CDR1 is MNHNY and CDR2 is SVGAGI (reference sequence). The CDR3 extends over 14 amino acids. V was pared by 5 bases and J by 3 bases, with 11 bases between. The CDR3 DNA follows: TGTGCCAGCAGTAAAACAGGTCCCAATCAGCCCCAGCATTTT. Encoded protein: CASSKTGPNQPQHF.

The chain carries TRBV6-1 and TRBJ2-5; D is unresolved. V was shortened by 1 base and J by 5 bases, with 14 bases between the two germline ends. Looked up from germline, CDR1 is MNHNS and CDR2 is SASEGT. The CDR3 covers 15 residues. Here the CDR3 reads CASSEEGFELETQYF. The CDR3 DNA follows: TGTGCCAGCAGTGAAGAAGGTTTCGAGTTGGAGACCCAGTACTTC.

V usage is TRBV30 and J usage is TRBJ1-1; 10 bases are shared with TRBD1. The CDR3 is made up of 12 amino acids. The germline V gene encodes CDR1 GTSNPN and CDR2 SVGIG (reference sequence). J lost 7 bases, V lost 5 bases, and 4 bases had no gene match. The DNA of the CDR3 is TGTGCCTGGGACAGGGGGCAGGGTGAAGCTTTCTTT. Its translation: CAWDRGQGEAFF.

The V call is TRBV7-2, the J call TRBJ2-3; 14 bases map to TRBD2. This CDR3 has 16 amino acids. V gave up 4 bases and J gave up 5 bases; unmatched junction bases: 5. Germline V CDR1 and CDR2: SGHTA, FQGNSA. The CDR3 here is CASSSGLAGGRDTQYF. Here the CDR3 DNA reads TGTGCCAGCAGCTCCGGACTAGCGGGAGGAAGAGATACGCAGTATTTT.

This clone occurred a few times. The chain is built from TRBV28 and TRBJ2-3; 7 nucleotides match TRBD1. Germline V CDR1 and CDR2: MDHEN, SYDVKM. V lost 8 bases, J lost 0 bases, and 14 bases stayed unmatched. The CDR3 contains 17 residues. CDR3 sequence: CASLIGGRGSSTDTQYF. CDR3 nucleotides: TGTGCCAGCCTTATAGGCGGCAGGGGGTCTAGCACAGATACGCAGTATTTT.

J is TRBJ1-1 and V is TRBV7-8, with D possibly matching TRBD1 (6 bases). Germline V gene sequence: CDR1 SGHVS, CDR2 FQNEAQ. V shed 4 bases and J shed 2 bases, with 17 bases lying between them. This CDR3 is 16 amino acids long. In nucleotides, the CDR3 is TGTGCCAGCAGCTCCCGTGCCCCGGGACAAAACACTGAAGCTTTCTTT. Translating gives CASSSRAPGQNTEAFF.

To note about this clone: Within the sample, other DNA sequences also encode this same CDR3. The rearrangement links TRBV18 to TRBJ1-1; maybe TRBD1 (5 bases). Germline values: CDR1 KGHSH, CDR2 LQKENI. Trimming took 3 bases from V and 3 from J, leaving 8 bases between them. The CDR3 is 13 amino acids. CDR3 sequence: CASSPKGDTEAFF. The CDR3 coding sequence is TGTGCCAGCTCACCGAAAGGGGACACTGAAGCTTTCTTT.

CDR3 sequence reads: CASSYRRLYEQFF. The DNA for the CDR3 is TGTGCCAGCAGTTACCGACGACTATATGAGCAGTTCTTC. The chain employs TRBV6-5 and TRBJ2-1; perhaps TRBD2 as D (5 bases). The CDR3 is 13 residues long. The germline V gene has CDR1 MNHEY and CDR2 SVGAGI. Deletions cut 2 bases from V and 8 bases from J, with 10 bases between.

The genes are TRBV25-1 and TRBJ2-2; D unresolved. Germline CDR1 reads MGHDK; CDR2 reads SYGVNS. The CDR3 extends over 9 amino acids. CDR3 loop: CPYTGELFF. The DNA of the CDR3 is TGTCCTTACACCGGGGAGCTGTTTTTT.

The CDR3 nucleotides are TGTGCCAGCAGCTTAGACAGTCAAAATGAAAAACTGTTTTTT. The encoded protein is CASSLDSQNEKLFF. The rearrangement joins TRBV5-4 to TRBJ1-4; a weak D match, TRBD1 (5 bases). The germline gives CDR1 SGHNT, CDR2 YYREEE (reference sequence). With 2 bases removed from V and 5 bases from J, the gap between germline ends came to 10 bases. The CDR3 has 14 residues.

V is TRBV10-3 and J is TRBJ2-2; 8 bases agree with TRBD1. The length of the CDR3 is 18 residues. The germline gives CDR1 ENHRY, CDR2 SYGVKD. Germline trimming cut 6 bases from V and 1 base from J; bases unmatched to any gene: 13. The CDR3 nucleotides are TGTGCCATCAGCCCGGCTGGACAGGGAAAAGGGAACACCGGGGAGCTGTTTTTT. It yields the protein CAISPAGQGKGNTGELFF.

This chain connects TRBV4-1 to TRBJ1-5; the match to TRBD1 covers 8 bases. Germline V gene sequence: CDR1 MGHRA, CDR2 YSYEKL. The CDR3 contains 14 residues. V trimming: 4 bases; J trimming: 6 bases; junction bases outside the gene matches: 5. The CDR3 protein is CASSPDRESQPQHF. The CDR3 DNA reads TGCGCCAGCAGCCCGGACAGGGAAAGTCAGCCCCAGCATTTT.

The chain combines TRBV5-1 with TRBJ2-7, with 7 bases aligning to TRBD2. The CDR3 length is 17 residues. The germline gives CDR1 SGHRS, CDR2 YFSETQ. J lost 5 bases, V lost 0 bases, and 14 bases had no gene match. The CDR3 region has the DNA TGCGCCAGCAGCTTGGTGGCTAGCGGCCCATTAACCCACGAGCAGTACTTC. Translating gives CASSLVASGPLTHEQYF.